This T cell receptor (beta chain) originates from a study of T cell repertoires in cytomegalovirus infection. One entry per CDR3 protein results from TCRdb running MiXCR on the reads. The sample lists 200,000 or so distinct CDR3 sequences, less than 50% seen once, with approximately 60% in the top ten. This CDR3 contains 14 residues. The V gene end was trimmed by 7 bases and the J gene end by 5 bases; junction bases not matched to a gene: 8. Germline values: CDR1 SEHNR, CDR2 FQNEAQ (reference sequence). This clonotype was seen only a few times. The target antigen is unknown. The sample here was CD8+ T cells from cultured PBMCs, taken from culture after CMV antigen stimulation. The rearrangement uses TRBV7-9 and TRBJ2-7; 10 bases line up with TRBD1. This receptor was identified in a human donor in good health (CMV status not recorded). Some clones in this sample may be carry-over from other donors' samples. CDR3: CASTHRDRGHEQYF. The CDR3, as DNA: TGTGCCAGCACCCACCGGGACAGGGGACACGAGCAGTACTTC.